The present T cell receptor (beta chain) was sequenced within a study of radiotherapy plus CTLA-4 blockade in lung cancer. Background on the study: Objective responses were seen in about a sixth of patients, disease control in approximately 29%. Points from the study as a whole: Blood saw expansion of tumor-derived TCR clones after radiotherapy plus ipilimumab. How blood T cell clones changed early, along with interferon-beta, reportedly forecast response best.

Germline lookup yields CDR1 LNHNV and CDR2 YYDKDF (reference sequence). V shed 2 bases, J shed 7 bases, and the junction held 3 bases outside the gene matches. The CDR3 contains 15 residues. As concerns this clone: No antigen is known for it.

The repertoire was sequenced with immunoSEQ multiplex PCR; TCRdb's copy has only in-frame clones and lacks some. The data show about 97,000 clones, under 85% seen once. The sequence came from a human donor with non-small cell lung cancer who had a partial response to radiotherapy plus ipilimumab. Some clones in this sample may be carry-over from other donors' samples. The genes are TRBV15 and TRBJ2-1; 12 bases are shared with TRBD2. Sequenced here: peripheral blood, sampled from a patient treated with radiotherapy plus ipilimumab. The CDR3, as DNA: TGTGCCACCAGCAGACCTAGCGGGAGGGGGAATGAGCAGTTCTTC. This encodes CATSRPSGRGNEQFF.